Listed below are T cell receptor beta chains from one sample, sequenced in a study of PD-L1 blockade in urothelial cancer. Clones were read by immunoSEQ multiplex PCR, and TCRdb kept only the in-frame ones, dropping some. This sample has over 75,000 clones, with over 75% found just once. Sequences were derived from PBMCs, sampled around atezolizumab (anti-PD-L1) treatment. These receptors originate from a man between 60 and 75 years old with urothelial cancer. The CDR3 runs from the conserved cysteine through the conserved F or W. Each record gives: D gene, J gene, clone size, V gene, CDR3 DNA, CDR3 protein. The D gene is left open where the match is weak. Clone size appears in some rows only: once, few, many, or a class for an expanded clone.

D gene: -; J gene: TRBJ2-1; clone size: once; V gene: TRBV28; CDR3 DNA: TGTGCCAGCGCGGATTTCTATGAGCAGTTCTTC; CDR3 protein: CASADFYEQFF
D gene: -; J gene: TRBJ2-1; clone size: -; V gene: TRBV5-6; CDR3 DNA: TGTGCCAGCAGCTTGGCCTCAAGGCCGGGGCAGTTCTTC; CDR3 protein: CASSLASRPGQFF
D gene: TRBD1; J gene: TRBJ2-5; clone size: once; V gene: TRBV6-5; CDR3 DNA: TGTGCCAGCAGTTACACGTGGGACAGGGTCCAAGAGACCCAGTACTTC; CDR3 protein: CASSYTWDRVQETQYF
D gene: -; J gene: TRBJ2-3; clone size: -; V gene: TRBV18; CDR3 DNA: TGTGCCAGCTCACCAGAGACAGGTCTAAGCACAGATACGCAGTATTTT; CDR3 protein: CASSPETGLSTDTQYF
D gene: -; J gene: TRBJ1-3; clone size: -; V gene: TRBV30; CDR3 DNA: TGTGCCTGGAGACTCGAAAACTCTGGAAACACCATATATTTT; CDR3 protein: CAWRLENSGNTIYF
D gene: -; J gene: TRBJ1-5; clone size: -; V gene: TRBV2; CDR3 DNA: TGTGCCAGCAGCCAAGAGGGCGGTCAGCCCCAGCATTTT; CDR3 protein: CASSQEGGQPQHF
D gene: TRBD2; J gene: TRBJ2-3; clone size: once; V gene: TRBV5-4; CDR3 DNA: TGTGCCAGCAGCTTGGGAGGGACTAGCGGGTCCCGGAACACAGATACGCAGTATTTT; CDR3 protein: CASSLGGTSGSRNTDTQYF
D gene: TRBD2; J gene: TRBJ2-1; clone size: -; V gene: TRBV27; CDR3 DNA: TGTGCCAGCAGTATGTTAGCGGGGGGGAACAATGAGCAGTTCTTC; CDR3 protein: CASSMLAGGNNEQFF
D gene: -; J gene: TRBJ1-2; clone size: few; V gene: TRBV19; CDR3 DNA: TGTGCCAGTGGAGGTGACTATGGCTACACCTTC; CDR3 protein: CASGGDYGYTF
D gene: -; J gene: TRBJ1-2; clone size: -; V gene: TRBV28; CDR3 DNA: TGTGCCAGCACCTTGGGGGCCCCTGAGGATGGCTACACCTTC; CDR3 protein: CASTLGAPEDGYTF
D gene: -; J gene: TRBJ1-5; clone size: -; V gene: TRBV2; CDR3 DNA: TGTGCCAGCAGGGCGGAAGACAGCCCAAGTCAGCCCCAGCATTTT; CDR3 protein: CASRAEDSPSQPQHF
D gene: TRBD1; J gene: TRBJ1-5; clone size: -; V gene: TRBV6-6; CDR3 DNA: TGTGCCAGCAGCCCTCTCGACAGGGGGGGCAATCAGCCCCAGCATTTT; CDR3 protein: CASSPLDRGGNQPQHF
D gene: TRBD1; J gene: TRBJ1-1; clone size: -; V gene: TRBV7-9; CDR3 DNA: TGTGCCAGCAGCTTCGGAGGGACAGTCAACACTGAAGCTTTCTTT; CDR3 protein: CASSFGGTVNTEAFF
D gene: -; J gene: TRBJ2-1; clone size: -; V gene: TRBV18; CDR3 DNA: TGTGCCAGCTCACCGCAGGAGGGGGCGGTCCGGGGTGCGTCCAATGAGCAGTTCTTC; CDR3 protein: CASSPQEGAVRGASNEQFF
D gene: TRBD2; J gene: TRBJ2-5; clone size: -; V gene: TRBV6-5; CDR3 DNA: TGTGCCAGCTTCAGCGGGGAGGGAGAGACCCAGTACTTC; CDR3 protein: CASFSGEGETQYF
D gene: -; J gene: TRBJ2-3; clone size: -; V gene: TRBV10-1; CDR3 DNA: TGCGCCAGCAGTGAGCACGGAGGCACAGATACGCAGTATTTT; CDR3 protein: CASSEHGGTDTQYF